Described below is a single T cell receptor beta chain sequence and its context. This sample was taken from a study of blood T cells in healthy people across ages. They isolated at least 6 million PBMCs from each sample. Then a second PCR, running roughly 7 to 11 cycles, was carried out with a sample-barcoded 5' primer and a J-beta primer mix. From the 5' RACE reads, TCRdb called clonotypes with MiXCR, one entry per CDR3 protein. The table lists hundreds of thousands of distinct CDR3 sequences, over 25% of them singletons, with 3.6% in the top ten. This CDR3 is 14 amino acids long. Per germline, CDR1 SGHDN and CDR2 FVKESK. V was shortened by 4 bases and J by 5 bases, with 11 bases between the two germline ends. Another study also made use of these data, one on T cells of mothers and their children. According to that study: Maternal samples each gave over 9 million TCR beta CDR3 reads, and child samples roughly 3.3 million each.

The sequencing sample was made of blood. The TCR originated in a boy younger than 10 in good health. The chain carries TRBV14 and TRBJ2-2; D may correspond to TRBD1 or TRBD2 (5 bases each). DNA of the CDR3: TGTGCCAGCAGCCTCGATTGGGGGACCGGGGAGCTGTTTTTT. Its protein product is CASSLDWGTGELFF.